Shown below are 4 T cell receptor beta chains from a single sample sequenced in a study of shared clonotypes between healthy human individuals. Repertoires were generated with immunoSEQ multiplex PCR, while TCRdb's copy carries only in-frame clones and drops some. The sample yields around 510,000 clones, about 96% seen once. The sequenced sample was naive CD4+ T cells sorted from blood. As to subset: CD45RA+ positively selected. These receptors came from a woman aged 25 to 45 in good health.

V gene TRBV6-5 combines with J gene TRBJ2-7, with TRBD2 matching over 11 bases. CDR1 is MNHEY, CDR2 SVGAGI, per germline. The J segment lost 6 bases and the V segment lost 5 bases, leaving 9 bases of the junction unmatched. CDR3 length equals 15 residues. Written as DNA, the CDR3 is TGTGCCAGCAGTCCATTAACTAGCGGGAGATCCGAGCAGTACTTC. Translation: CASSPLTSGRSEQYF.

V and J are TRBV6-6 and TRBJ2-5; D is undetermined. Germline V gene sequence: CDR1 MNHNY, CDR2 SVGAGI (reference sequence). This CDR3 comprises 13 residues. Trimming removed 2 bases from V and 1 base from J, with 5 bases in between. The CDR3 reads CASSYGIQETQYF. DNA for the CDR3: TGTGCCAGCAGTTACGGGATCCAAGAGACCCAGTACTTC.

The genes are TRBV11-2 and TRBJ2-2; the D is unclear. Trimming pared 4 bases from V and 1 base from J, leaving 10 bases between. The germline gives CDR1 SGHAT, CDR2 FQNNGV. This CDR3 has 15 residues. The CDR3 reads CASSSDSLNTGELFF. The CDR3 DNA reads TGTGCCAGCAGCTCAGATAGCTTGAACACCGGGGAGCTGTTTTTT.

DNA of the CDR3: TGCGCCAGCAGCCAAGCCCCTAGCGGGTTTTCCTACGAGCAGTACTTC. This encodes CASSQAPSGFSYEQYF. The chain joins TRBV4-1 to TRBJ2-7, with 8 bases matching TRBD2. The germline gives CDR1 MGHRA, CDR2 YSYEKL. The CDR3 has 16 residues. V dropped 1 base and J dropped 1; count of bases not matched to a gene: 6.